The rows below give T cell receptor beta chains drawn from one sample of a study of blood T cell repertoires in COVID-19. Sequenced by immunoSEQ multiplex PCR; TCRdb stores in-frame clones only, minus some. The top ten hold more than 5% of the sample, which has about 150,000 clones, around four fifths seen once. The material sequenced was PBMCs or T cells enriched from blood (not recorded which). The receptors stem from a woman between 35 and 50 years old who had recovered from COVID-19. Both conserved end residues are part of each CDR3. A D gene is named only where the DNA matches it firmly. Clone sizes are given selectively: once, few, many, or a class where the clone is expanded.

D gene	J gene	clone size	V gene	CDR3 DNA	CDR3 protein
.	TRBJ1-2	.	TRBV29-1	TGCAGCGGTCGAGCAGGTGGCTATGGCTACACCTTC	CSGRAGGYGYTF
.	TRBJ2-7	.	TRBV14	TGTGCCAGCAGCCAAGCACTAGGTAACAGGGCCCTGGGTGAGCAGTACTTC	CASSQALGNRALGEQYF
.	TRBJ1-5	.	TRBV25-1	TGTGCCAGCAGTGATAGGGGGGGCAGTCAGCCCCAGCATTTT	CASSDRGGSQPQHF
.	TRBJ1-2	.	TRBV28	TGTGCCAGCAGTTTTGAGGGAACTAACTATGGCTACACCTTC	CASSFEGTNYGYTF
.	TRBJ1-3	.	TRBV3-1/TRBV3-2	TGTGCCAGCAGCCAAGGATTAGCTGGAAACACCATATATTTT	CASSQGLAGNTIYF
TRBD2	TRBJ2-7	.	TRBV3-1/TRBV3-2	TGTGCCAGCAGCCAAGAGGCTAGCGGGAGTTTCAACGAGCAGTACTTC	CASSQEASGSFNEQYF
TRBD1	TRBJ1-2	.	TRBV19	TGTGCCAGTAGTACGGACAGGGGGACCTATGGCTACACCTTC	CASSTDRGTYGYTF
.	TRBJ1-5	few	TRBV10-3	TGTGCCATCAGCAGAAATAGCAATCAGCCCCAGCATTTT	CAISRNSNQPQHF
TRBD1	TRBJ2-2	.	TRBV5-4	TGTGCCAGCAGCAACACCCCTGGGACAGGGTTAGTAACCGGGGAGCTGTTTTTT	CASSNTPGTGLVTGELFF
TRBD2	TRBJ2-1	.	TRBV9	TGTGCCAGCAGCGTACTAGCGGGGGTGGGTAATGAGCAGTTCTTC	CASSVLAGVGNEQFF
TRBD1	TRBJ2-2	medium-sized	TRBV25-1	TGTGCCAGCAGTGGGACAGGGGACACCGGGGAGCTGTTTTTT	CASSGTGDTGELFF
.	TRBJ1-5	.	TRBV6-5	TGTGCCAGCAGTTACTCGCGGGGGGAGCCCCAGCATTTT	CASSYSRGEPQHF
TRBD1	TRBJ1-1	.	TRBV4-1	TGCGCCAGCAGCCGAACAGGGGGGGACCACACTGAAGCTTTCTTT	CASSRTGGDHTEAFF
.	TRBJ2-7	once	TRBV4-1	TGCGCCAGCAGCCAAGACTCAGGTACCTACGAGCAGTACTTC	CASSQDSGTYEQYF
.	TRBJ2-7	once	TRBV7-8	TGTGCCAGCCAGAGGGAGTCATCAGGCGAGCAGTACTTC	CASQRESSGEQYF
.	TRBJ1-1	.	TRBV18	TGTGCCAGCAAACGGACAGCGAACACTGAAGCTTTCTTT	CASKRTANTEAFF
.	TRBJ2-5	.	TRBV7-8	TGTGCCAGCAGCCGGGGCCGTAAAGAGACCCAGTACTTC	CASSRGRKETQYF
.	TRBJ1-1	.	TRBV7-6	TGTGCCAGCAGCTTCGGGACTGCAAGGGGAACTGAAGCTTTCTTT	CASSFGTARGTEAFF
.	TRBJ2-2	once	TRBV6-1	TGTGCCAGCAGTGACCGGGACTCCGGCGGGGAGCTGTTTTTT	CASSDRDSGGELFF
TRBD2	TRBJ2-1	once	TRBV24-1	TGTGCCACCAGTGATCCCGGGACTAGCGGGGGCAATGAGCAGTTCTTC	CATSDPGTSGGNEQFF
TRBD2	TRBJ2-1	.	TRBV6-1	TGTGCCAGCAGTGAATTCAGCGGGGGGGCCTACAATGAGCAGTTCTTC	CASSEFSGGAYNEQFF
.	TRBJ2-1	.	TRBV5-1	TGCGCCAGCAGATCCGGGGACAATGAGCAGTTCTTC	CASRSGDNEQFF
.	TRBJ2-5	.	TRBV5-1	TGCGCCAGCAGCTTGGGACAGGCGCAAGAGACCCAGTACTTC	CASSLGQAQETQYF
.	TRBJ1-5	.	TRBV6-5	TGTGCCAGCAGTCCCCGCAGGCTCAATCAGCCCCAGCATTTT	CASSPRRLNQPQHF
.	TRBJ1-2	.	TRBV11-2	TGTGCCAGCAGCTTATCGCCCTCAGAGGCAGATGGCTACACCTTC	CASSLSPSEADGYTF
.	TRBJ1-1	.	TRBV5-5	TGTGCCAGCAGCCGTAGACAGGCCCAAGCGAACACTGAAGCTTTCTTT	CASSRRQAQANTEAFF
.	TRBJ2-3	.	TRBV7-8	TGTGCCAGCAGCTTAGGGGACTCACCCACAGATACGCAGTATTTT	CASSLGDSPTDTQYF
.	TRBJ1-6	.	TRBV7-8	TGTGCCAGCAGCGACCCCGGGGGGGGCAGCCTCTCCTATAATTCACCCCTCCACTTT	CASSDPGGGSLSYNSPLHF
.	TRBJ1-3	.	TRBV14	TGTGCCAGCAGCCAAGGCGCATTAGGAAACACCATATATTTT	CASSQGALGNTIYF
.	TRBJ2-7	.	TRBV5-6	TGTGCCAGCAGCTTTGCCGGTGTTTACGAGCAGTACTTC	CASSFAGVYEQYF
.	TRBJ2-7	.	TRBV5-6	TGTGCCAGCAGCTTGGGGGCTGGGAGCTCCTACGAGCAGTACTTC	CASSLGAGSSYEQYF
TRBD1	TRBJ1-5	once	TRBV28	TGTGCCAGCAGTTTGGGACAGGTCAATCAGCCCCAGCATTTT	CASSLGQVNQPQHF
.	TRBJ1-5	.	TRBV3-1/TRBV3-2	TGTGCCAGCAGCCAAGATCGGTATCAGCCCCAGCATTTT	CASSQDRYQPQHF
.	TRBJ1-1	few	TRBV11-3	TGTGCCAGCAGCTTTAGAGCGGACACTGAAGCTTTCTTT	CASSFRADTEAFF
TRBD2	TRBJ2-1	.	TRBV20-1	TGCAGTGCTAGTATAAGGGAGGGTAAGAATGAGCAGTTCTTC	CSASIREGKNEQFF
.	TRBJ2-1	.	TRBV11-2	TGTGCCAGCAGTATAAGGGGGAGCGGTAAATACAATGAGCAGTTCTTC	CASSIRGSGKYNEQFF
TRBD1	TRBJ1-2	.	TRBV9	TGTGCCAGCAGCGTAGTCGGGGACAGTATTAACTATGGCTACACCTTC	CASSVVGDSINYGYTF
.	TRBJ2-2	.	TRBV10-3	TGTGCCATCCAGGGTGATACCGGGGAGCTGTTTTTT	CAIQGDTGELFF
.	TRBJ2-7	.	TRBV5-6	TGTGCCAGCAGCTTGGGGGCATCCTACGAGCAGTACTTC	CASSLGASYEQYF
.	TRBJ1-4	.	TRBV9	TGTGCCAGCAGCCCGGGGGGGGCGACTAATGAAAAACTGTTTTTT	CASSPGGATNEKLFF
.	TRBJ2-3	.	TRBV28	TGTGCCAGCAGTCAAGAAGGGGTATTGGCAGATACGCAGTATTTT	CASSQEGVLADTQYF
.	TRBJ1-2	.	TRBV12-3/TRBV12-4	TGTGCCAGCACTACCCCAGAGGGTGGCTACACCTTC	CASTTPEGGYTF
TRBD2	TRBJ2-5	.	TRBV2	TGTGCCAGCAGTCTACGTGGACTAGCGGTGATCAAAGAGACCCAGTACTTC	CASSLRGLAVIKETQYF